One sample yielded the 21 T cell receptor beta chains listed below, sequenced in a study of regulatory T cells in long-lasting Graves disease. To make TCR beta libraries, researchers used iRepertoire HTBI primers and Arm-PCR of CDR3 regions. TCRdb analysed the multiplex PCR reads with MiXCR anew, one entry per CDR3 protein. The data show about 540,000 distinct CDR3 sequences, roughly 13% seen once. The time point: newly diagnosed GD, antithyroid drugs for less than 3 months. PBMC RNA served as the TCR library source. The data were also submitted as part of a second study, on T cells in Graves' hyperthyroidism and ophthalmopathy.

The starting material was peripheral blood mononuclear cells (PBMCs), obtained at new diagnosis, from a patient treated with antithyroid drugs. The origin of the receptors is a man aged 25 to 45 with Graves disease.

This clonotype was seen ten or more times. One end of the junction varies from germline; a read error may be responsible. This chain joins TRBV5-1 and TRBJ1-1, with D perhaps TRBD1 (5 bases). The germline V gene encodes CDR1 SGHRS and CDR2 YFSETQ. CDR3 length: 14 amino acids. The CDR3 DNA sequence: TGTGCCAGCAGCTTGGCCACAGGGAACACTGAAGCTTTCTTT. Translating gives CASSLATGNTEAFF.

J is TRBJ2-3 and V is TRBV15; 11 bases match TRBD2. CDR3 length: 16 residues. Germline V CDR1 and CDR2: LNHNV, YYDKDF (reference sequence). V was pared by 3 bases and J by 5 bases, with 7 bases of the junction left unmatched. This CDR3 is CATSSLTSGRGDTQYF. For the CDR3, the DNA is TGTGCCACCAGCAGCCTTACTAGCGGGAGAGGAGATACGCAGTATTTT.

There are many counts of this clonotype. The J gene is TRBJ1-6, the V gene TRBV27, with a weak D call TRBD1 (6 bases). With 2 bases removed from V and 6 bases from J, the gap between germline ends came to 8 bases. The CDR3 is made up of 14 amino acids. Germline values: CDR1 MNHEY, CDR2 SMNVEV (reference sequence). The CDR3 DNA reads TGTGCCAGCAGTTTAGCCAGGGGTAATTCACCCCTCCACTTT. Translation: CASSLARGNSPLHF.

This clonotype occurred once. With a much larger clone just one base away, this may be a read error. The CDR3 DNA reads as TGTGCCAGCAGCTTAGATGGACTAGCGGGAGGGTGCACAGATACGCAGTATTTT. Translating gives CASSLDGLAGGCTDTQYF. This chain joins TRBV7-9 and TRBJ2-3, with 15 positions matching TRBD2. Germline assignment: CDR1 SEHNR and CDR2 FQNEAQ (reference sequence). J was trimmed by 1 base and V by 1 base; bases with no gene match: 3. This CDR3 contains 18 residues. Using reference TRBV7-9 and TRBJ2-3 for the parts outside the CDR3, the full variable domain is DTGVSQNPRHKITKRGQNVTFRCDPISEHNRLYWYRQTLGQGPEFLTYFQNEAQLEKSRLLSDRFSAERPKGSFSTLEIQRTEQGDSAMYLCASSLDGLAGGCTDTQYFGPGTRLTVL.

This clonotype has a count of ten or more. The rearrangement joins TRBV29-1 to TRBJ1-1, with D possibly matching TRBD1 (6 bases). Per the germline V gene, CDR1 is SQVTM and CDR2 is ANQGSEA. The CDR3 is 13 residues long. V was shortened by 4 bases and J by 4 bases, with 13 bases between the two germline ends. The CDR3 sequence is CSVAGAPGTEAFF. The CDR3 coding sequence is TGCAGCGTTGCAGGGGCTCCGGGCACTGAAGCTTTCTTT.

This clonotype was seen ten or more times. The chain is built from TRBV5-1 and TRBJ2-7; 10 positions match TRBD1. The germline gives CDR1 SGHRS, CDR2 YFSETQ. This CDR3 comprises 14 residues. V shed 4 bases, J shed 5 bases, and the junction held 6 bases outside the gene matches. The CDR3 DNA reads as TGCGCCAGCAGCATAACCGGGACAGGGGACGAGCAGTACTTC. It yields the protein CASSITGTGDEQYF.

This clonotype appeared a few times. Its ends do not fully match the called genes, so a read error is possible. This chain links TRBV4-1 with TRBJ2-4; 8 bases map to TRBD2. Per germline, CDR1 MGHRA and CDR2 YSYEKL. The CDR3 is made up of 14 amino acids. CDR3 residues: CASNQGGTRGIQYF. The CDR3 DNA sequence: TGCGCCAGCAACCAAGGTGGGACTAGGGGCATTCAGTACTTC.

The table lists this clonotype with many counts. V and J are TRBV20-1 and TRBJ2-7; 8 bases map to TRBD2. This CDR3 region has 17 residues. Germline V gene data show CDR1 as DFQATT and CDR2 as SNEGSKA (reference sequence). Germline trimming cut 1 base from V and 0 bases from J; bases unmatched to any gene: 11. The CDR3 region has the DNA TGCAGTGCTAGAGCCCTAGCGGGTTTTGGGGGCTCCTACGAGCAGTACTTC. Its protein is CSARALAGFGGSYEQYF.

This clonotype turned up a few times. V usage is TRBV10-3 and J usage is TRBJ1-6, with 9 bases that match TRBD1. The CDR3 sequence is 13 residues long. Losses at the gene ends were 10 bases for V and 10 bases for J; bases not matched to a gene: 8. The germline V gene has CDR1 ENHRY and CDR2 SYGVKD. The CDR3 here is CATGGQGGSPLHF. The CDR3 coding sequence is TGTGCCACGGGGGGACAGGGAGGATCACCCCTCCACTTT.

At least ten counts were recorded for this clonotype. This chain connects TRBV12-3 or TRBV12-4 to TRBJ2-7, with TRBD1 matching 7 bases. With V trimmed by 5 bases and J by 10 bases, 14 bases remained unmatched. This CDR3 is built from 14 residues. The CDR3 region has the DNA TGTGCCAGCAGTCCCCAGACAGGGTCCTTTTATCAGTACTTC. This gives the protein CASSPQTGSFYQYF.

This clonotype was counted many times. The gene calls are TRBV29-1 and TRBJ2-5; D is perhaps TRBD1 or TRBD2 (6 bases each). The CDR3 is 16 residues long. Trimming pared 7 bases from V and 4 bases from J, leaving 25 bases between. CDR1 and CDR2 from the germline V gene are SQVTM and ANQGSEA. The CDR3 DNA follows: TGCAGCGCAGGGGACGGGGGAGGTCCCTTCCGAGAGACCCAGTACTTC. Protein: CSAGDGGGPFRETQYF.

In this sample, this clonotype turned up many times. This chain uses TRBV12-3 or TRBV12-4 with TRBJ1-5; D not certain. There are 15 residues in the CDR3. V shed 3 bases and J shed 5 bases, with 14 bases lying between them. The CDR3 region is CASSFSPRVDQPQHF. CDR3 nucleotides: TGTGCCAGCAGTTTCTCCCCAAGGGTAGATCAGCCCCAGCATTTT.

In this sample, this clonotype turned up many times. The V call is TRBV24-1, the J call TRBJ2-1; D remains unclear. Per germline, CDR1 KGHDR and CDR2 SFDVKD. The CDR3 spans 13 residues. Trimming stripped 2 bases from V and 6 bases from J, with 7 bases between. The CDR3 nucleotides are TGTGCCACCAGTGATTACCCTGTCAATGAGCAGTTCTTC. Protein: CATSDYPVNEQFF.

The CDR3 region has the DNA TGTGCCACCAGCAGGGAAACTAGCGGCCCCAATGCGGAGCAGTACTTC. It encodes CATSRETSGPNAEQYF. The chain uses TRBV15 and TRBJ2-7; TRBD2 matches at 8 bases. The germline V gene encodes CDR1 LNHNV and CDR2 YYDKDF (reference sequence). This CDR3 is 16 amino acids long. J gave up 7 bases and V 3 bases, and 14 bases lay outside the gene matches.

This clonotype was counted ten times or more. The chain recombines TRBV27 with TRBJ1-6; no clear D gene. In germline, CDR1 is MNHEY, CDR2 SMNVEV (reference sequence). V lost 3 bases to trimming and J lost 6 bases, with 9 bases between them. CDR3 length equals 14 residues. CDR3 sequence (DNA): TGTGCCAGCAGTTTCTCAGGACCTAATTCACCCCTCCACTTT. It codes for CASSFSGPNSPLHF.

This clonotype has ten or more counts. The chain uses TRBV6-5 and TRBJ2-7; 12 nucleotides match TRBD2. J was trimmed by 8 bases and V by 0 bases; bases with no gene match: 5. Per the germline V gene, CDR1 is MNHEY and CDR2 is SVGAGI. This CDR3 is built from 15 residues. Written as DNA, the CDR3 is TGTGCCAGCAGTTACTCGACTAGCGGGAGCGGCCAGCAGTACTTC. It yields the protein CASSYSTSGSGQQYF.

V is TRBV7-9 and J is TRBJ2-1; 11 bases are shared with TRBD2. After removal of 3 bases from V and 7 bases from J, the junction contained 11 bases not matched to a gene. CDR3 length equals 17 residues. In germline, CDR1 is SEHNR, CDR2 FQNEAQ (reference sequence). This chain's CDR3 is CASSFRNSGRAVNEQFF. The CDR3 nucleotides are TGTGCCAGCAGCTTTCGTAATAGCGGGAGGGCCGTAAATGAGCAGTTCTTC.

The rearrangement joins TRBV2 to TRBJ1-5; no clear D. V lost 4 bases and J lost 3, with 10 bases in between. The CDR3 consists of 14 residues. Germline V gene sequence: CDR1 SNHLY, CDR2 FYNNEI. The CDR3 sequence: CASSATFTNQPQHF. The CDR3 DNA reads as TGTGCCAGCAGTGCGACCTTTACCAATCAGCCCCAGCATTTT.

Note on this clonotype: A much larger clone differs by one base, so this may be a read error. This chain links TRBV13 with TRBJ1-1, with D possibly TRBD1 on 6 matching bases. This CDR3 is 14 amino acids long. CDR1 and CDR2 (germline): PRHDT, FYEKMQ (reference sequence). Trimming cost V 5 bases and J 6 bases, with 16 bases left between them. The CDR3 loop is CASSPGERHAEAFF. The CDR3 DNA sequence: TGTGCCAGCAGCCCAGGGGAACGACACGCTGAAGCTTTCTTT.

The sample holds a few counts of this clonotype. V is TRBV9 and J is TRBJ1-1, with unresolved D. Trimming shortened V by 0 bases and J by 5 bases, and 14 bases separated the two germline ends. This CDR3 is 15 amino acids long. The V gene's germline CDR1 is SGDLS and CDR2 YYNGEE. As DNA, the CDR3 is TGTGCCAGCAGCGTAGGATCTGGGCTCGGGACTGAAGCTTTCTTT. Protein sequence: CASSVGSGLGTEAFF. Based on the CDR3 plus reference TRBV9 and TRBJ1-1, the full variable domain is DSGVTQTPKHLITATGQRVTLRCSPRSGDLSVYWYQQSLDQGLQFLIQYYNGEERAKGNILERFSAQQFPDLHSELNLSSLELGDSALYFCASSVGSGLGTEAFFGQGTRLTVV.

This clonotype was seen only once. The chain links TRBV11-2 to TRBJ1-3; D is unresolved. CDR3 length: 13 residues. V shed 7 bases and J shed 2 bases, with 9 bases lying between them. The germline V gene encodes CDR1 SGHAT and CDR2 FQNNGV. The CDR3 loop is CASNTVPGNTIYF. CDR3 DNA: TGTGCCAGCAACACGGTCCCTGGAAACACCATATATTTT.